This T cell receptor beta chain was retrieved from a study of blood T cell repertoires in COVID-19. The CDR3 extends over 15 amino acids. CDR1 and CDR2 (germline): SGHNT, YYREEE (reference sequence). Trimming at V came to 5 bases and at J to 6 bases, leaving 5 bases not matched to a gene. Produced via immunoSEQ multiplex PCR; TCRdb's table is partial and in-frame only. The repertoire has about 98,000 clones, roughly 87% of them found once; the top ten carry under 20%. The TCR sequence derives from a man older than 75 with acute or convalescent COVID-19. V and J are TRBV5-4 and TRBJ2-1; 13 bases align to TRBD2. The sequencing input was peripheral blood. This chain's CDR3 is CASRPGTSGTNEQFF. In nucleotides, the CDR3 is TGTGCCAGCAGACCCGGGACTAGCGGGACCAATGAGCAGTTCTTC. Full variable domain (remainder filled in from reference TRBV5-4 and TRBJ2-1): ETGVTQSPTHLIKTRGQQVTLRCSSQSGHNTVSWYQQALGQGPQFIFQYYREEENGRGNFPPRFSGLQFPNYSSELNVNALELDDSALYLCASRPGTSGTNEQFFGPGTRLTVL.